Each of the 30 T cell receptor beta chains below was sequenced from the same sample in a study of identical twins. TCRdb re-derived calls from the 5' RACE reads in MiXCR, one entry per CDR3 protein. Here the sample spans hundreds of thousands of distinct CDR3 sequences, roughly 9% being singletons. Separately, the same data were catalogued under a study of yellow fever vaccine responses in identical twins.

What was sequenced was CD8+ T cells sorted from blood. These TCRs come from a woman aged 18-29 years in good health.

There are a few counts of this clonotype. The V gene is TRBV29-1, the J gene TRBJ2-7, with D perhaps TRBD2 (6 bases). The ends were cut back, 5 bases at V and 2 bases at J, with 10 bases in the middle. CDR1 is SQVTM and CDR2 is ANQGSEA in the germline V gene. The length of the CDR3 is 12 residues. The CDR3 region is CSVREETYEQYF. Here the CDR3 DNA reads TGCAGCGTTAGGGAGGAAACCTACGAGCAGTACTTC.

This clonotype has at least ten counts. V gene TRBV12-3 or TRBV12-4 combines with J gene TRBJ1-6; no reliable D call. The CDR3 is made up of 13 amino acids. V was pared by 1 base and J by 6 bases, with 4 bases between. CDR3 residues: CASSLGGNSPLHF. CDR3 nucleotide sequence: TGTGCCAGCAGTTTAGGGGGTAATTCACCCCTCCACTTT.

This clonotype was seen repeatedly, ten times or more. CDR3 loop: CASSLVGQGGGDEQFF. The DNA for the CDR3 is TGTGCCAGCAGCTTAGTTGGACAGGGTGGTGGCGATGAGCAGTTCTTC. J is TRBJ2-1 and V is TRBV7-8; 8 bases align to TRBD1. The length of the CDR3 is 16 residues. V lost 1 base, J lost 8 bases, and 10 bases stayed unmatched. CDR1 is SGHVS, CDR2 FQNEAQ, per germline.

CDR3 nucleotides: TGTGCCAGACTAGCGGGAGGAGTATACAATGAGCAGTTCTTC. The encoded protein is CARLAGGVYNEQFF. The V call is TRBV7-2, the J call TRBJ2-1; 12 nucleotides agree with TRBD2. This CDR3 is 14 amino acids long. J gave up 4 bases and V 9 bases, and 4 bases lay outside the gene matches. Germline assignment: CDR1 SGHTA and CDR2 FQGNSA.

The V call is TRBV7-6, the J call TRBJ2-5; 7 nucleotides align to TRBD2. The CDR3 contains 14 residues. The V and J ends lost 3 bases and 5 bases, in that order; junction bases with no gene match: 6. CDR1 and CDR2 (germline): SGHVS, FNYEAQ. The CDR3: CASSFREGRETQYF. In DNA form, the CDR3 reads TGTGCCAGCAGCTTCAGGGAGGGGAGGGAGACCCAGTACTTC.

The chain joins TRBV5-6 to TRBJ2-5; a weak D match, TRBD2 (5 bases). The CDR3 contains 16 residues. Per germline, CDR1 SGHDT and CDR2 YYEEEE. With 0 bases removed from V and 9 bases from J, the gap between germline ends came to 21 bases. CDR3 nucleotide sequence: TGTGCCAGCAGCTTGGCCCTGGCGGGTGGGTTTAGCGCCCAGTACTTC. Translation: CASSLALAGGFSAQYF.

In its sample, this clonotype was seen a few times. The V and J genes are TRBV6-1 and TRBJ2-1, with 12 bases matching TRBD2. The ends lost 7 bases at V and 6 bases at J; junction bases unmatched: 13. The germline V gene encodes CDR1 MNHNS and CDR2 SASEGT. The CDR3 is 17 residues long. The DNA of the CDR3 is TGTGCCAGCACTCCTAGCGGGGGGGCCATTTATGGCAATGAGCAGTTCTTC. Protein product: CASTPSGGAIYGNEQFF.

This clonotype was seen a handful of times. This sequence joins TRBV7-8 and TRBJ2-1; D remains unclear. CDR3 length: 12 amino acids. V lost 3 bases and J lost 9, with 9 bases in between. Germline V gives CDR1 SGHVS, CDR2 FQNEAQ. The CDR3, as DNA: TGTGCCAGCAGCTTGGGTACTGCTGAGCAGTTCTTC. Translated: CASSLGTAEQFF.

This clonotype occurred many times. The J gene is TRBJ2-1, the V gene TRBV6-4, with a weak D call TRBD2 (6 bases). V was clipped by 0 bases and J by 3 bases, with 12 bases between them. This CDR3 is built from 16 residues. CDR1 MRHNA and CDR2 SNTAGT come from the germline V gene. The chain's CDR3 is CASSDSIVSGYNEQFF. The CDR3 DNA sequence: TGTGCCAGCAGTGACTCGATCGTTAGCGGCTACAATGAGCAGTTCTTC.

This clonotype was seen many times. CDR3: CSVENGSPYEQYF. The CDR3 nucleotides are TGCAGCGTTGAGAACGGCAGTCCCTACGAGCAGTACTTC. The V call is TRBV29-1, the J call TRBJ2-7, with unresolved D. The germline V gene encodes CDR1 SQVTM and CDR2 ANQGSEA. Trimming took 3 bases from V and 2 from J, leaving 11 bases between them. The CDR3 loop spans 13 amino acids.

This clonotype occurred a few times. The rearrangement uses TRBV18 and TRBJ2-2; 7 bases fit TRBD2. This CDR3 region has 18 residues. Trimming took 6 bases from V and 1 from J; bases not matched to a gene: 14. CDR1 and CDR2 (germline): KGHSH, LQKENI. Here the CDR3 DNA reads TGTGCCAGCTCCCGGTCGATTGCGGGAGCGGGGAACACCGGGGAGCTGTTTTTT. It encodes CASSRSIAGAGNTGELFF.

At least ten counts were recorded for this clonotype. The chain combines TRBV4-3 with TRBJ1-2, with D perhaps matching TRBD1 (6 bases). CDR1 and CDR2 (germline): LGHNA, YSLEER. V shed 4 bases and J shed 8 bases, with 17 bases lying between them. The CDR3 is made up of 14 amino acids. The CDR3 coding sequence is TGCGCCAGCAGCCCCTCTACCGGGACACCAGGCTACACCTTC. It specifies CASSPSTGTPGYTF.

This clonotype occurred many times. J is TRBJ1-1 and V is TRBV6-2 or TRBV6-3; tentatively, D is TRBD1 (6 bases). V lost 2 bases and J 5 bases, leaving 9 bases between the germline ends. This CDR3 is 13 amino acids long. Per germline, CDR1 MNHEY and CDR2 SVGEGT. The CDR3 loop reads CASSYTGRTEAFF. The CDR3 coding sequence is TGTGCCAGCAGTTACACAGGGCGTACTGAAGCTTTCTTT.

A word on this clonotype: Since a much larger clone is just one base distant, this may be a read error. V usage is TRBV12-3 or TRBV12-4 and J usage is TRBJ2-2, with 7 bases fitting TRBD2. The J segment lost 0 bases and the V segment lost 8 bases, leaving 6 bases of the junction unmatched. The CDR3 runs 15 residues. The CDR3 reads CASGPTSSNTGELFF. CDR3 nucleotides: TGTGCCAGCGGCCCGACTAGCTCGAACACCGGGGAGCTGTTTTTT.

This chain links TRBV25-1 with TRBJ2-7; no clear D gene. Trimming took 2 bases from V and 0 from J, leaving 14 bases between them. The germline gives CDR1 MGHDK, CDR2 SYGVNS. The CDR3 loop spans 16 amino acids. Here the CDR3 reads CASSESGKQTSYEQYF. The DNA of the CDR3 is TGTGCCAGCAGTGAAAGTGGGAAGCAAACCTCCTACGAGCAGTACTTC.

This chain links TRBV5-1 with TRBJ2-1; D perhaps matches TRBD2 (5 bases). CDR1 SGHRS and CDR2 YFSETQ come from the germline V gene. The V gene lost 0 bases and the J gene lost 5 bases, with 6 bases spanning the gap. The CDR3 consists of 13 residues. CDR3 protein: CASSLVTNNEQFF. In DNA, the CDR3 is TGCGCCAGCAGCTTGGTGACTAACAATGAGCAGTTCTTC.

This clonotype has just a few counts. The V call is TRBV7-3, the J call TRBJ2-2; D gene uncertain. V shed 2 bases and J shed 9 bases, with 10 bases lying between them. Looked up from germline, CDR1 is SGHTA and CDR2 is FQGTGA. The CDR3 runs 13 residues. Here the CDR3 reads CASSLDVGRELFF. The CDR3 DNA reads as TGTGCCAGCAGCTTAGATGTTGGTCGGGAGCTGTTTTTT.

This clonotype has only a few counts. CDR3 amino acids: CASSPIDYYEQYF. Here the CDR3 DNA reads TGTGCCAGCAGTCCTATCGACTACTACGAGCAGTACTTC. The J gene is TRBJ2-7, the V gene TRBV28; D may be TRBD2 (5 bases). Germline loops: CDR1 MDHEN, CDR2 SYDVKM. This CDR3 is 13 amino acids long. Trimming shortened V by 5 bases and J by 3 bases, and 11 bases separated the two germline ends.

This clonotype was seen a few times. The chain employs TRBV20-1 and TRBJ2-3; 13 bases map to TRBD2. The V and J ends lost 5 bases and 4 bases, in that order; junction bases with no gene match: 3. The CDR3 is made up of 14 amino acids. Germline CDR1 reads DFQATT; CDR2 reads SNEGSKA (reference sequence). CDR3 protein: CSARTSGRPDTQYF. The CDR3 nucleotides are TGCAGTGCTCGGACTAGCGGGAGACCAGATACGCAGTATTTT.

The V and J genes are TRBV9 and TRBJ2-3; D uncertain. Germline lookup yields CDR1 SGDLS and CDR2 YYNGEE. This CDR3 contains 14 residues. Trimming pared 4 bases from V and 2 bases from J, leaving 11 bases between. CDR3 sequence: CASSSEVTTDTQYF. DNA of the CDR3: TGTGCCAGCAGCTCAGAGGTCACCACAGATACGCAGTATTTT.

The chain has TRBV7-9 and TRBJ2-3, with D possibly being TRBD1 (5 bases). Trimming pared 2 bases from V and 2 bases from J, leaving 11 bases between. Germline CDR1 SEHNR, CDR2 FQNEAQ (reference sequence). This CDR3 has 15 residues. CDR3 sequence (DNA): TGTGCCAGCAGCTTATTCCAGGGTGACACAGATACGCAGTATTTT. Protein product: CASSLFQGDTDTQYF.

This clonotype was observed a handful of times. V gene TRBV12-3 or TRBV12-4 combines with J gene TRBJ1-2; TRBD1 matches at 7 bases. The CDR3 consists of 14 residues. V lost 2 bases to trimming and J lost 2 bases; unmatched junction nucleotides: 2. CDR3 loop: CASSLRDSNYGYTF. In DNA form, the CDR3 reads TGTGCCAGCAGTTTAAGGGACAGCAACTATGGCTACACCTTC.

This clonotype was observed at least ten times. This rearrangement joins TRBV12-3 or TRBV12-4 to TRBJ2-3; D is ambiguous. V lost 1 base to trimming and J lost 6 bases, with 11 bases between them. CDR3 length equals 14 residues. The CDR3 here is CASSLVVKLDTQYF. The CDR3, as DNA: TGTGCCAGCAGTTTAGTAGTTAAGCTGGATACGCAGTATTTT.

This chain joins TRBV19 and TRBJ2-3; D unresolved. Trimming removed 3 bases at V and 0 bases at J, with 13 bases between. The CDR3 sequence is 16 residues long. Germline V gene data show CDR1 as LNHDA and CDR2 as SQIVND (reference sequence). CDR3 DNA: TGTGCCAGTAGTATGGCGGCAGCTACTAGCACAGATACGCAGTATTTT. This gives the protein CASSMAAATSTDTQYF.

The chain uses TRBV5-1 and TRBJ2-3; TRBD1 matches 8 bases. CDR1 and CDR2 from the germline V gene are SGHRS and YFSETQ. The CDR3 length is 17 residues. V shed 4 bases, J shed 1 base, and the junction held 11 bases outside the gene matches. CDR3 sequence (DNA): TGCGCCAGCAGCATGGACGTCAGGGGGCGCGGCACAGATACGCAGTATTTT. It codes for CASSMDVRGRGTDTQYF. Variable domain in full (rest from reference TRBV5-1 and TRBJ2-3): KAGVTQTPRYLIKTRGQQVTLSCSPISGHRSVSWYQQTPGQGLQFLFEYFSETQRNKGNFPGRFSGRQFSNSRSEMNVSTLELGDSALYLCASSMDVRGRGTDTQYFGPGTRLTVL.

This clonotype was counted a few times. V usage is TRBV7-9 and J usage is TRBJ2-5; 7 nucleotides agree with TRBD1. V gave up 4 bases and J gave up 5 bases; unmatched junction bases: 7. The CDR3 runs to 14 residues. Germline loops: CDR1 SEHNR, CDR2 FQNEAQ (reference sequence). For the CDR3, the DNA is TGTGCCAGCAGCTCGTCGACAGGGATCGAGACCCAGTACTTC. The encoded protein is CASSSSTGIETQYF. The complete variable domain, with remaining parts taken from reference TRBV7-9 and TRBJ2-5, reads DTGVSQNPRHKITKRGQNVTFRCDPISEHNRLYWYRQTLGQGPEFLTYFQNEAQLEKSRLLSDRFSAERPKGSFSTLEIQRTEQGDSAMYLCASSSSTGIETQYFGPGTRLLVL.

The table lists this clonotype with a few counts. V and J are TRBV20-1 and TRBJ2-3, with TRBD2 matching 11 bases. V lost 3 bases, J lost 1 base, and 9 bases stayed unmatched. The CDR3 is 17 residues long. Germline CDR1 is DFQATT and CDR2 is SNEGSKA (reference sequence). The CDR3 nucleotides read TGCAGTGCTAGTGTTCGACTAGCGGGATCCGGCACAGATACGCAGTATTTT. This sequence encodes CSASVRLAGSGTDTQYF.

V and J are TRBV29-1 and TRBJ2-3; 7 nucleotides line up with TRBD2. V shed 4 bases, J shed 4 bases, and the junction held 8 bases outside the gene matches. Germline CDR1 reads SQVTM; CDR2 reads ANQGSEA. This CDR3 comprises 14 residues. CDR3 sequence (DNA): TGCAGCGTTGTTTTTTTGACTAGCCCAGATACGCAGTATTTT. Translated, it gives CSVVFLTSPDTQYF.

Only a few counts were recorded for this clonotype. J is TRBJ2-1 and V is TRBV14, with D uncertain. V was cut by 0 bases and J by 0 bases, with 9 bases left in between. The CDR3 is 16 amino acids. In germline, CDR1 is SGHDN, CDR2 FVKESK. The CDR3 DNA reads as TGTGCCAGCAGCCAAGATCCCCCTTCCTCCTACAATGAGCAGTTCTTC. It encodes CASSQDPPSSYNEQFF.

A few counts support this clonotype. This chain's CDR3 is CASGQGDSYEQYF. In DNA, the CDR3 is TGTGCCAGCGGACAGGGGGACTCCTACGAGCAGTACTTC. The chain is built from TRBV10-3 and TRBJ2-7, with TRBD1 matching over 10 bases. Germline-derived CDR1 and CDR2 are ENHRY and SYGVKD. There are 13 residues in the CDR3. Losses at the gene ends were 10 bases for V and 0 bases for J; bases not matched to a gene: 3.